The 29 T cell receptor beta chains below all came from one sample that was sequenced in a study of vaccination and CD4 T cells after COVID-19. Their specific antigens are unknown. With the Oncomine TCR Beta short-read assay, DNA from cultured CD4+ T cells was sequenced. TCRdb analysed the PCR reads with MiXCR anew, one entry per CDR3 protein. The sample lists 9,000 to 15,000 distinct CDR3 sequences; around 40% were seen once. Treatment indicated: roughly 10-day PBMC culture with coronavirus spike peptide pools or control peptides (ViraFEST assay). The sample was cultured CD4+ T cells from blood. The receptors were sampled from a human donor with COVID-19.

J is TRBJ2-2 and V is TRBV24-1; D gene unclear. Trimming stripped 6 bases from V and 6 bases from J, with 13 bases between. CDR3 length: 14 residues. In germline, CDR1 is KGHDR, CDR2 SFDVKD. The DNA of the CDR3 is TGTGCCACCAGTCCCCCCTGGGATCCCGGGGAGCTGTTTTTT. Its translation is CATSPPWDPGELFF.

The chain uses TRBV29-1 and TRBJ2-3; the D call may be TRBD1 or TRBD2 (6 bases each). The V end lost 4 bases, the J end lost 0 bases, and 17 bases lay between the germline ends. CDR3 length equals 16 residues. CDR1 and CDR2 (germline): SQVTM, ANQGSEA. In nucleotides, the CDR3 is TGCAGCGTTGGTGGGAATACAGGGACTAGCACAGATACGCAGTATTTT. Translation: CSVGGNTGTSTDTQYF.

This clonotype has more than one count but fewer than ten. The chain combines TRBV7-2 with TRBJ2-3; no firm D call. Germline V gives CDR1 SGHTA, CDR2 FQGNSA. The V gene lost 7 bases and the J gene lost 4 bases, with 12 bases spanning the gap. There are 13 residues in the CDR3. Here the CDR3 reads CASTTYSSDTQYF. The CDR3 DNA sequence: TGTGCCAGCACCACTTACTCTTCAGATACGCAGTATTTT.

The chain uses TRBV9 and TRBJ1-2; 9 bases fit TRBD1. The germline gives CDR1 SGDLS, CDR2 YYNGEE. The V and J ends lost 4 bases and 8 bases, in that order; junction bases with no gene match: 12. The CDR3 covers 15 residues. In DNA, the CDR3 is TGTGCCAGCAGCACCCGGGACAGGGATGTCGGGGGCTACACCTTC. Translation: CASSTRDRDVGGYTF.

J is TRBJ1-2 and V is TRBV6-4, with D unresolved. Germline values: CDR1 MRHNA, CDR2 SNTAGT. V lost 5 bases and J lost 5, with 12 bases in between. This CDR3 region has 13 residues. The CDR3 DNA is TGTGCCAGCAGTCCCGCCCGAGGGTATGGCTACACCTTC. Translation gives CASSPARGYGYTF.

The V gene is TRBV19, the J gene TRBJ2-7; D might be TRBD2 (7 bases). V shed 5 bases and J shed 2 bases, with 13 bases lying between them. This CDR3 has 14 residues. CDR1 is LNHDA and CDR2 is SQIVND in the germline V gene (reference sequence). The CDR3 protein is CASSVRGAPYEQYF. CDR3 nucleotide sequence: TGTGCCAGTAGTGTTCGGGGGGCCCCCTACGAGCAGTACTTC.

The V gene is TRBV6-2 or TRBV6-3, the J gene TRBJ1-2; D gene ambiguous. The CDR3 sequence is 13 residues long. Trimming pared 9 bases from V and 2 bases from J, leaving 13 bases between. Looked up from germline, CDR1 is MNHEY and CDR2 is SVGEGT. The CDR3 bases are TGTGCCAGTCGGCAGGACCAAAACTATGGCTACACCTTC. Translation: CASRQDQNYGYTF.

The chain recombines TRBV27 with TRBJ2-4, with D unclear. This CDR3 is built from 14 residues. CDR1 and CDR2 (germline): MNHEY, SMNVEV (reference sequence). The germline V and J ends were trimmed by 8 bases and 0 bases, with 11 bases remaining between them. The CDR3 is CASQSRLAKNIQYF. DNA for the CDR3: TGTGCCAGCCAATCTCGGCTAGCCAAAAACATTCAGTACTTC.

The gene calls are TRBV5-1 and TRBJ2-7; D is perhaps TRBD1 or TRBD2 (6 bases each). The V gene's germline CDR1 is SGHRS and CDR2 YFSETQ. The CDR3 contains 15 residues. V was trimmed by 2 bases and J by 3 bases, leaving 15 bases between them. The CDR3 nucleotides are TGCGCCAGCAGCTTAGGGGACGGGGGACACTACGAGCAGTACTTC. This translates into CASSLGDGGHYEQYF.

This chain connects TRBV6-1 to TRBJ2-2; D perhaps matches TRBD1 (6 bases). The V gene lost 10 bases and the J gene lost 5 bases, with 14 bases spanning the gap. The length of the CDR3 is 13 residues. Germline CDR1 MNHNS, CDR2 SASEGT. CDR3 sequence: CATQQGGTGELFF. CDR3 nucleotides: TGTGCCACCCAGCAAGGGGGAACCGGGGAGCTGTTTTTT.

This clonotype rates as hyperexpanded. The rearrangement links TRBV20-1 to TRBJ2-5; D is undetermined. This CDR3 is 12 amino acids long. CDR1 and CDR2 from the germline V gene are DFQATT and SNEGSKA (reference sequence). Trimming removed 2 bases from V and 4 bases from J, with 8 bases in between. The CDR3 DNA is TGCAGTGCTAGACCCAGCGCAGAGACCCAGTACTTC. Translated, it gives CSARPSAETQYF.

Here the CDR3 DNA reads TGCAGTGCTCCCTGGCGGAGGGGGCCTTACAATGAGCAGTTCTTC. Its protein is CSAPWRRGPYNEQFF. V gene TRBV20-1 combines with J gene TRBJ2-1; weak D call: TRBD1 (7 bases). V was clipped by 5 bases and J by 4 bases, with 18 bases between them. Germline loops: CDR1 DFQATT, CDR2 SNEGSKA (reference sequence). The CDR3 consists of 15 residues.

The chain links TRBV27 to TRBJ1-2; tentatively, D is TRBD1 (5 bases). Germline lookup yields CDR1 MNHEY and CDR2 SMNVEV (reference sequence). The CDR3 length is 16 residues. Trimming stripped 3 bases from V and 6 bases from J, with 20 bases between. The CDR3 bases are TGTGCCAGCAGTTTTGGAGGCACTAGGGGTTCGGATGGCTACACCTTC. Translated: CASSFGGTRGSDGYTF.

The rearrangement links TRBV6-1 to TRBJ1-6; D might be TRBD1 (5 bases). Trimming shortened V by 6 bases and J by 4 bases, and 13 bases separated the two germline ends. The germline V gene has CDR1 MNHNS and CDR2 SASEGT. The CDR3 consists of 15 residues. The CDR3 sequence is CASRTGASYNSPLHF. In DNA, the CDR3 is TGTGCCAGCAGAACAGGCGCCTCTTATAATTCACCCCTCCACTTT.

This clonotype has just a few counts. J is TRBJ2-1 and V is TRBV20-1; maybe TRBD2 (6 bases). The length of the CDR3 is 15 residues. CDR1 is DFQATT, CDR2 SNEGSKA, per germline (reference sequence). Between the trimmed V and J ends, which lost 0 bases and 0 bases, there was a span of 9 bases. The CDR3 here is CSARDPGSSYNEQFF. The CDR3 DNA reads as TGCAGTGCTAGAGATCCCGGGAGCTCCTACAATGAGCAGTTCTTC.

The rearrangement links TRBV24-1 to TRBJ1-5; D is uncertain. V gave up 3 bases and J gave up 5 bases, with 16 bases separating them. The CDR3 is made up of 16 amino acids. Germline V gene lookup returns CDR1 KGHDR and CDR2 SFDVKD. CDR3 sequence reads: CATSDISDGDYQPQHF. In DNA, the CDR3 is TGTGCCACCAGTGATATTTCGGACGGGGATTATCAGCCCCAGCATTTT.

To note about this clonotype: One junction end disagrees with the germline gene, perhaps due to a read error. CDR3 residues: CASSSTTQGFDTEAFF. In DNA, the CDR3 is TGCGCCAGCAGCTCAACAACACAGGGGTTTGACACTGAAGCTTTCTTT. The chain is built from TRBV7-9 and TRBJ1-1; 7 bases match TRBD1. This CDR3 contains 16 residues. CDR1 and CDR2 (germline): SEHNR, FQNEAQ (reference sequence). The variable domain in full, completed from reference TRBV7-9 and TRBJ1-1, reads DTGVSQNPRHKITKRGQNVTFRCDPISEHNRLYWYRQTLGQGPEFLTYFQNEAQLEKSRLLSDRFSAERPKGSFSTLEIQRTEQGDSAMYLCASSSTTQGFDTEAFFGQGTRLTVV.

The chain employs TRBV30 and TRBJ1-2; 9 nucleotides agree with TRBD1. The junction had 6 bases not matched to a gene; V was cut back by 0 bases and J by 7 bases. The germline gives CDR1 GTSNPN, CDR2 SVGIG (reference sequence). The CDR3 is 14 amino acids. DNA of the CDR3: TGTGCCTGGAGTGTCTTGGGACAGGGAACTGGCTACACCTTC. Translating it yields CAWSVLGQGTGYTF.

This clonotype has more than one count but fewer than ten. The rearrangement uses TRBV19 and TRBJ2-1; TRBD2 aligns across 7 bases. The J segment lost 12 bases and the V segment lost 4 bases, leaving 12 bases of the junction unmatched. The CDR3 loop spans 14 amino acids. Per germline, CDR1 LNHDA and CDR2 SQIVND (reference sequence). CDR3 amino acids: CASSRGGGGLGQFF. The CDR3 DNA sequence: TGTGCCAGTAGTAGGGGGGGAGGAGGGTTGGGGCAGTTCTTC.

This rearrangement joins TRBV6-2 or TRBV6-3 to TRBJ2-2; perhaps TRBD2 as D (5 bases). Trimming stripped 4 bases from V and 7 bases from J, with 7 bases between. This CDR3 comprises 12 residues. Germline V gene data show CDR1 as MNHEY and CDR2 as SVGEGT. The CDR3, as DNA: TGTGCCAGCAGTTCAGCGGTCGGGGAGCTGTTTTTT. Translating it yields CASSSAVGELFF.

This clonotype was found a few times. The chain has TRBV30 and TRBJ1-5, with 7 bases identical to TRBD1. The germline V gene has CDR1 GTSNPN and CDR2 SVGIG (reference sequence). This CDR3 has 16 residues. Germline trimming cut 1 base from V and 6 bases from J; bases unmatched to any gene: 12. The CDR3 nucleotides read TGTGCCTGGAGTGCCCACGCGGGAAACAGGGGTCAGCCCCAGCATTTT. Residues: CAWSAHAGNRGQPQHF.

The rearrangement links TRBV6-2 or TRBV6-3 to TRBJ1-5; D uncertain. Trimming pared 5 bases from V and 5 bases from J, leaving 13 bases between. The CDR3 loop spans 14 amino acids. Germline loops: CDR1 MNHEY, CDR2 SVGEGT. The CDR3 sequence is CASSRVTDHQPQHF. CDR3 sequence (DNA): TGTGCCAGCAGTAGGGTCACGGATCATCAGCCCCAGCATTTT.

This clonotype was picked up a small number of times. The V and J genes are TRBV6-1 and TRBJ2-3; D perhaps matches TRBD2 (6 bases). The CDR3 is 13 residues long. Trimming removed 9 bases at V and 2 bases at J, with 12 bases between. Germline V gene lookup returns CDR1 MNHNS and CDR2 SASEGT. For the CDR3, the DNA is TGTGCCAGGAGCCGGGACTCCACAGATACGCAGTATTTT. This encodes CARSRDSTDTQYF.

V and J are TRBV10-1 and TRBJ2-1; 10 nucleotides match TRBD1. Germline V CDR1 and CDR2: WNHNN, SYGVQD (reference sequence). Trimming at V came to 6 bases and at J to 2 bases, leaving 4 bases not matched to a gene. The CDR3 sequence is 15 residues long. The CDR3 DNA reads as TGCGCCAGCAGGGGGACAGGGGCCACCTACAATGAGCAGTTCTTC. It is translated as CASRGTGATYNEQFF.

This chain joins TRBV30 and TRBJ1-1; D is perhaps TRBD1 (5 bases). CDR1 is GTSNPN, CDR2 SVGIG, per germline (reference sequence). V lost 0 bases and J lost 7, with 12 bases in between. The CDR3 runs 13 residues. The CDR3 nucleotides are TGTGCCTGGAGTGTACAAGGGGTCCATGAAGCTTTCTTT. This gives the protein CAWSVQGVHEAFF.

The CDR3 DNA sequence: TGTGCCAGTAGTACGACAGCCACTGGAAACACCATATATTTT. Its translation: CASSTTATGNTIYF. The V and J genes are TRBV19 and TRBJ1-3, with D perhaps matching TRBD1 (5 bases). The CDR3 spans 14 residues. Between the trimmed V and J ends, which lost 4 bases and 2 bases, there was a span of 9 bases. Germline CDR1 LNHDA, CDR2 SQIVND (reference sequence).

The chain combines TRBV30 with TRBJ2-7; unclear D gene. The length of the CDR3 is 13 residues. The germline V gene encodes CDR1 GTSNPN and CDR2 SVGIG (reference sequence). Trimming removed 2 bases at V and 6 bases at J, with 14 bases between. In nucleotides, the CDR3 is TGTGCCTGGAGTAGAGATTCGGGCGGCGAGCAGTACTTC. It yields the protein CAWSRDSGGEQYF.

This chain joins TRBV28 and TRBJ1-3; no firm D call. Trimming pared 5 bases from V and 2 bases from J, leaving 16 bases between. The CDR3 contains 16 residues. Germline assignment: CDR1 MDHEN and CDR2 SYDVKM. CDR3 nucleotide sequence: TGTGCCAGCAGTCCCCACCTGAGGCGAGCTGGAAACACCATATATTTT. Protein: CASSPHLRRAGNTIYF.

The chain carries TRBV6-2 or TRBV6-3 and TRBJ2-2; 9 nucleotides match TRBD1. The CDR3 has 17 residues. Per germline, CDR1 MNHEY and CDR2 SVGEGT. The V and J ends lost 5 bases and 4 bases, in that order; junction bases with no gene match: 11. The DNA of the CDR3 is TGTGCCAGCAGTGACCCGCCGGGACAGGGTTCCACCGGGGAGCTGTTTTTT. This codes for CASSDPPGQGSTGELFF.